This TCR beta chain was found in a study of spatial heterogeneity in lung cancer. One entry per CDR3 protein, called by TCRdb with MiXCR from the 5' RACE reads. Here the sample spans about 7,600 distinct CDR3 sequences, roughly 10% being singletons. The CDR3 sequence is 12 residues long. Germline CDR1 DFQATT, CDR2 SNEGSKA (reference sequence). Trimming at V came to 3 bases and at J to 9 bases, leaving 6 bases not matched to a gene. Time point here: sample taken at primary tumor resection. Of note for this clonotype: The antigen is undetermined.

Whole-study findings and limits: Counts of ubiquitous and regional expanded TCRs tracked ubiquitous and regional nonsynonymous mutations, respectively. The number of expanded tumor alpha and beta chains correlated with mutation number.

The receptor comes from a female donor with early-stage non-small cell lung cancer. The rearrangement links TRBV20-1 to TRBJ2-3, with TRBD1 identical over 7 bases. Sequencing used lung tumor tissue, obtained at surgery. The CDR3 DNA sequence: TGCAGTGCTAGCCAACAGGGGACGACGCAGTATTTT. It yields the protein CSASQQGTTQYF.